The 29 T cell receptor beta chains below were found in one sample sequenced in a study of human T cells and chemical hapten exposure. The time point was: patch test 1, 2 weeks after DPC sensitization. Treatment meaning: therapeutic diphenylcyclopropenone sensitization with weekly scalp DPC. TCRdb re-called the RACE reads with MiXCR, one entry per CDR3 protein. The sample carries 350,000 or so distinct CDR3 sequences, roughly 6.9% recorded once. Here the sequenced sample was whole blood, taken in connection with sensitization to the hapten diphenylcyclopropenone (DPC). These TCRs come from a woman younger than 30 with alopecia areata. Some clones in this sample may be carry-over from other donors' samples.

Notes on this clonotype: This likely reflects a read error, since a far larger clone is one base away. The V call is TRBV6-5, the J call TRBJ2-7; tentatively, D is TRBD2 (6 bases). Germline CDR1 MNHEY, CDR2 SVGAGI. Trimming left V 4 bases short and J 2 bases short, with 9 bases between. The CDR3 has 13 residues. CDR3 amino acids: CASSLGLPYEQYF. The DNA for the CDR3 is TGTGCCAGCAGTTTGGGACTTCCCTACGAGCAGTACTTC.

This clonotype was counted a few times. The genes are TRBV7-2 and TRBJ1-2; D gene unclear. Trimming stripped 2 bases from V and 5 bases from J, with 9 bases between. This CDR3 spans 13 amino acids. From germline, CDR1 is SGHTA and CDR2 FQGNSA. CDR3 bases: TGTGCCAGCAGCTTAACTAGAGATTATGGCTACACCTTC. Translated, it gives CASSLTRDYGYTF.

In its sample, this clonotype was seen many times. V is TRBV28 and J is TRBJ2-3; TRBD1 aligns across 8 bases. V lost 4 bases and J lost 0; bases outside the gene matches: 3. This CDR3 spans 15 amino acids. In germline, CDR1 is MDHEN, CDR2 SYDVKM. CDR3 residues: CASSSDRESTDTQYF. Written as DNA, the CDR3 is TGTGCCAGCAGTTCGGACAGGGAGAGCACAGATACGCAGTATTTT.

This clonotype came up many times. The chain combines TRBV7-2 with TRBJ2-6, with a tentative D call TRBD2 (6 bases). V was cut by 0 bases and J by 4 bases, with 7 bases left in between. This CDR3 has 15 amino acids. In germline, CDR1 is SGHTA, CDR2 FQGNSA. The DNA for the CDR3 is TGTGCCAGCAGCTTAGCGGCGGGAGGGGCCAACGTCCTGACTTTC. As protein: CASSLAAGGANVLTF. Based on the CDR3 plus reference TRBV7-2 and TRBJ2-6, the full variable domain is GAGVSQSPSNKVTEKGKDVELRCDPISGHTALYWYRQSLGQGLEFLIYFQGNSAPDKSGLPSDRFSAERTGGSVSTLTIQRTQQEDSAVYLCASSLAAGGANVLTFGAGSRLTVL.

Notes on this clonotype: With a much larger clone just one base away, this may be a read error. The chain is built from TRBV29-1 and TRBJ2-7, with 8 bases identical to TRBD2. CDR1 is SQVTM and CDR2 is ANQGSEA in the germline V gene. The CDR3 totals 13 residues. The CDR3 sequence: CGVEDGSGVEQYF. In DNA, the CDR3 is TGCGGCGTTGAAGACGGTAGCGGGGTAGAGCAGTACTTC.

This clonotype has ten or more counts. This rearrangement joins TRBV9 to TRBJ2-3, with TRBD2 as a possible D gene (6 bases). Germline V gives CDR1 SGDLS, CDR2 YYNGEE. The V and J ends lost 1 base and 2 bases respectively, with 11 bases between them. This CDR3 has 15 residues. The CDR3 region has the DNA TGTGCCAGCAGCGTATTCGGGGGACCCACAGATACGCAGTATTTT. Translation gives CASSVFGGPTDTQYF.

The gene calls are TRBV4-1 and TRBJ1-6; D possibly corresponds to TRBD1 (6 bases). The germline V and J ends were trimmed by 0 bases and 9 bases, with 15 bases remaining between them. This CDR3 spans 16 amino acids. The germline gives CDR1 MGHRA, CDR2 YSYEKL. In nucleotides, the CDR3 is TGCGCCAGCAGCCAAGAAGTTTCAGGGGTGGGTTCACCCCTCCACTTT. Translating it yields CASSQEVSGVGSPLHF.

This clonotype showed up just a few times. The rearrangement links TRBV10-3 to TRBJ2-3; 9 bases are a match to TRBD2. Germline lookup yields CDR1 ENHRY and CDR2 SYGVKD. The CDR3 is 17 residues long. Losses at the gene ends were 4 bases for V and 9 bases for J; bases not matched to a gene: 17. CDR3 in DNA: TGTGCCATCAGTGCCCCCGCGGGCGGGGGGGCTGGAAGAACGCAGTATTTT. Translating it yields CAISAPAGGGAGRTQYF.

The chain has TRBV20-1 and TRBJ1-2, with TRBD1 matching 8 bases. With 3 bases clipped from V and 7 bases from J, the junction kept 7 bases outside the gene matches. Germline lookup yields CDR1 DFQATT and CDR2 SNEGSKA (reference sequence). There are 13 residues in the CDR3. CDR3 sequence (DNA): TGCAGTGCTAGTTTTTCAGGGGGCGTTGGCTACACCTTC. Translating gives CSASFSGGVGYTF.

This clonotype was counted many times. J is TRBJ2-3 and V is TRBV7-6; TRBD2 aligns across 9 bases. This CDR3 comprises 15 residues. Germline CDR1 reads SGHVS; CDR2 reads FNYEAQ. Trimming at V came to 3 bases and at J to 1 base, leaving 2 bases not matched to a gene. The CDR3 DNA is TGTGCCAGCAGCTTGCGGGGGGGCGGCACAGATACGCAGTATTTT. This gives the protein CASSLRGGGTDTQYF.

This clonotype was seen more than once but under ten times. The chain is built from TRBV10-3 and TRBJ2-3; weak D call: TRBD2 (6 bases). Germline V gene data show CDR1 as ENHRY and CDR2 as SYGVKD. V was trimmed by 9 bases and J by 3 bases, leaving 19 bases between them. There are 15 residues in the CDR3. CDR3 region: CAILDSGSSTDTQYF. The CDR3 DNA reads as TGTGCCATTCTCGACAGCGGGTCTAGTACAGATACGCAGTATTTT.

This sequence joins TRBV20-1 and TRBJ2-1, with 7 bases identical to TRBD2. The length of the CDR3 is 14 residues. After removal of 6 bases from V and 8 bases from J, the junction contained 13 bases not matched to a gene. CDR1 DFQATT and CDR2 SNEGSKA come from the germline V gene (reference sequence). The CDR3 DNA is TGCAGTGCGGGCCTAGGGAGGGGTAGCGATGAGCAGTTCTTC. Translation: CSAGLGRGSDEQFF.

This chain links TRBV20-1 with TRBJ1-5, with D possibly TRBD1 on 5 matching bases. The CDR3 contains 14 residues. V lost 1 base and J lost 9, with 16 bases in between. The germline V gene encodes CDR1 DFQATT and CDR2 SNEGSKA (reference sequence). For the CDR3, the DNA is TGCAGTGCTAGAGGCGGGGGTCCAAACGCGCCCCAGCATTTT. Its translation is CSARGGGPNAPQHF.

This clonotype was detected many times. The rearrangement links TRBV12-3 or TRBV12-4 to TRBJ2-2, with 10 bases that match TRBD1. The CDR3 length is 16 residues. The V and J ends lost 5 bases and 5 bases, in that order; junction bases with no gene match: 8. The CDR3: CASSPMGQGTTGELFF. The CDR3 DNA reads as TGTGCCAGCAGTCCGATGGGACAGGGGACAACCGGGGAGCTGTTTTTT.

In its sample, this clonotype was seen many times. J is TRBJ2-7 and V is TRBV4-3; D is uncertain. Trimming removed 4 bases from V and 0 bases from J, with 10 bases in between. The length of the CDR3 is 14 residues. Germline V gene lookup returns CDR1 LGHNA and CDR2 YSLEER. This chain's CDR3 is CASSPPGASYEQYF. In DNA form, the CDR3 reads TGCGCCAGCAGCCCTCCAGGTGCCTCCTACGAGCAGTACTTC.

This chain links TRBV7-9 with TRBJ2-1; TRBD2 matches at 7 bases. The CDR3 loop spans 17 amino acids. The germline V gene has CDR1 SEHNR and CDR2 FQNEAQ (reference sequence). J lost 2 bases, V lost 0 bases, and 7 bases had no gene match. The DNA for the CDR3 is TGTGCCAGCAGCTTAGCCCGGAGCGGGGAAACCTACAATGAGCAGTTCTTC. It is translated as CASSLARSGETYNEQFF.

In this sample, this clonotype turned up many times. The junction differs from germline at one of its ends, possibly a read error. V is TRBV7-7 and J is TRBJ2-7, with D maybe TRBD1 (5 bases). CDR3 size: 14 residues. Germline values: CDR1 SSHAT, CDR2 FNYEAQ (reference sequence). CDR3: CASSLGVGSYEQYF. The CDR3 DNA reads as TGTGCTAGCAGCTTAGGGGTGGGGTCCTACGAGCAGTACTTC.

This clonotype showed up just a few times. This CDR3 is CASSPGLTRIGETQYF. The CDR3 DNA is TGTGCCAGCAGCCCAGGCCTAACCCGGATAGGAGAGACCCAGTACTTC. V usage is TRBV7-8 and J usage is TRBJ2-5; D is unresolved. This CDR3 is 16 amino acids long. The V gene's germline CDR1 is SGHVS and CDR2 FQNEAQ. Trimming left V 5 bases short and J 4 bases short, with 20 bases between.

This clonotype was counted at least ten times. The chain carries TRBV12-3 or TRBV12-4 and TRBJ2-3; TRBD1 agrees at 9 bases. V shed 5 bases and J 3 bases; nucleotides not matched to a gene: 3. The CDR3 contains 14 residues. The CDR3 sequence: CASSTGQGTDTQYF. DNA for the CDR3: TGTGCCAGCAGTACGGGACAGGGAACAGATACGCAGTATTTT.

At least ten counts were recorded for this clonotype. The CDR3 sequence: CSVGTGSTDTQYF. Written as DNA, the CDR3 is TGCAGCGTTGGGACAGGGAGCACAGATACGCAGTATTTT. The V call is TRBV29-1, the J call TRBJ2-3; TRBD1 matches 8 bases. CDR3 length: 13 residues. Germline V gene sequence: CDR1 SQVTM, CDR2 ANQGSEA. Unmatched junction bases numbered 0, after V lost 4 bases and J lost 0 bases.

This clonotype was counted at least ten times. The chain uses TRBV7-2 and TRBJ2-3; D possibly corresponds to TRBD2 (6 bases). The germline CDR1 and CDR2 sequences are SGHTA and FQGNSA. Trimming left V 2 bases short and J 2 bases short, with 11 bases between. CDR3 length: 15 amino acids. This CDR3 is CASSLRGGVTDTQYF. The CDR3 DNA reads as TGTGCCAGCAGCTTAAGGGGCGGGGTCACAGATACGCAGTATTTT.

This clonotype was counted at least ten times. V usage is TRBV5-5 and J usage is TRBJ1-1; D is unresolved. This CDR3 is 17 amino acids long. Trimming cost V 4 bases and J 1 base, with 20 bases left between them. Germline CDR1 and CDR2: SGHKS and YYEKEE (reference sequence). CDR3 coding DNA: TGTGCCAGCAGCCATAAGGGCGGTGCACTGACGAACACTGAAGCTTTCTTT. Translated: CASSHKGGALTNTEAFF. The complete variable domain, with remaining parts taken from reference TRBV5-5 and TRBJ1-1, reads DAGVTQSPTHLIKTRGQQVTLRCSPISGHKSVSWYQQVLGQGPQFIFQYYEKEERGRGNFPDRFSARQFPNYSSELNVNALLLGDSALYLCASSHKGGALTNTEAFFGQGTRLTVV.

In this sample, this clonotype turned up many times. One end of the junction varies from germline; a read error may be responsible. The V gene is TRBV7-7, the J gene TRBJ1-3; no clear D gene. This CDR3 spans 16 amino acids. The germline CDR1 and CDR2 sequences are SSHAT and FNYEAQ (reference sequence). CDR3 nucleotides: TGTGCTAGCAGCGCACGGTCGCAAAGCTCTGGAAACACCATATATTTT. This codes for CASSARSQSSGNTIYF. Together with reference TRBV7-7 and TRBJ1-3, the CDR3 gives the full variable domain: GAGVSQSPRYKVTKRGQDVTLRCDPISSHATLYWYQQALGQGPEFLTYFNYEAQPDKSGLPSDRFSAERPEGSISTLTIQRTEQRDSAMYRCASSARSQSSGNTIYFGEGSWLTVV.

This clonotype turned up a few times. The chain uses TRBV20-1 and TRBJ2-3, with 14 nucleotides matching TRBD2. Germline V gives CDR1 DFQATT, CDR2 SNEGSKA (reference sequence). CDR3 length equals 17 residues. CDR3 nucleotides: TGCAGCTTGTCAGGGACTAGCGGGGGAGGAGGAGCAGATACGCAGTATTTT. Protein: CSLSGTSGGGGADTQYF.

The J gene is TRBJ1-1, the V gene TRBV4-1; D ambiguous. Germline lookup yields CDR1 MGHRA and CDR2 YSYEKL. The CDR3 is 16 residues long. V shed 0 bases and J shed 0 bases, with 11 bases lying between them. Here the CDR3 reads CASSQEPRYLNTEAFF. The CDR3 DNA is TGCGCCAGCAGCCAAGAACCCCGATATCTGAACACTGAAGCTTTCTTT.

This clonotype was found a few times. The chain couples TRBV9 to TRBJ1-4; D is ambiguous. The CDR3 extends over 17 amino acids. Germline CDR1 reads SGDLS; CDR2 reads YYNGEE. V gave up 1 base and J gave up 3 bases, with 16 bases separating them. The CDR3 nucleotides are TGTGCCAGCAGCGTATTCCCCTCTAAAGGAGCTAATGAAAAACTGTTTTTT. This gives the protein CASSVFPSKGANEKLFF.

In this sample, this clonotype turned up a few times. The chain joins TRBV7-2 to TRBJ2-3, with a possible D match to TRBD1 (6 bases). This CDR3 contains 14 residues. Trimming removed 4 bases at V and 3 bases at J, with 11 bases between. Germline-derived CDR1 and CDR2 are SGHTA and FQGNSA. CDR3 sequence (DNA): TGTGCCAGCAGCTCCCTGGGGACAACAGATACGCAGTATTTT. This translates into CASSSLGTTDTQYF.

The rearrangement joins TRBV20-1 to TRBJ2-7; 7 bases fit TRBD2. The CDR3 covers 15 residues. Germline V gene data show CDR1 as DFQATT and CDR2 as SNEGSKA (reference sequence). The trim removed 6 bases at V and 4 bases at J, leaving 15 bases unmatched. CDR3 nucleotides: TGCAGTGCAAATCAACGGGGGGACCTAACTTACGAGCAGTACTTC. It translates to CSANQRGDLTYEQYF.

This clonotype has just a few counts. The chain recombines TRBV6-5 with TRBJ1-1; 7 bases map to TRBD1. The CDR3 runs 12 residues. V shed 10 bases, J shed 9 bases, and the junction held 11 bases outside the gene matches. Germline V gene sequence: CDR1 MNHEY, CDR2 SVGAGI. DNA for the CDR3: TGTGCCACTTACAGGGGATTAGGAAAAGCTTTCTTT. Translated: CATYRGLGKAFF.